A selection of T cell receptor beta chains follows, all from one sample in a study of cytomegalovirus exposure and HLA in healthy donors. Generated by immunoSEQ multiplex PCR, the TCRdb table keeps only in-frame clones and is missing some. The sample gives 130,000 to 150,000 clones, more than 75% of which show up once; about 2.2% is in the top ten. Sequenced material: PBMCs. Source of these receptors: a woman aged 18-29 years in good health and CMV-seropositive. Each CDR3 is given with its conserved first and last residue. D genes are given only for firm matches. The size field is filled for only some rows; it gives once, few, many or a size class.

TRBV6-6	TRBJ1-3	.	.	TGTGCCAGCAGTTACTCAACTGACATTGGAAACACCATATATTTT	CASSYSTDIGNTIYF
TRBV1	TRBJ1-2	.	.	TGCACCAGCAGCTCGTCAGTTTCTAACTATGGCTACACCTTC	CTSSSSVSNYGYTF
TRBV28	TRBJ2-7	.	.	TGTGCCAGCAGTTTAACGGGGGGCGGATTCCTGAGTCCGGGGTACGAGCAGTACTTC	CASSLTGGGFLSPGYEQYF
TRBV6-1	TRBJ2-1	TRBD1	once	TGTGCCAGCAGTGACCTATTGGGACAGGGGGCGCATGGGAGGTACAATGAGCAGTTCTTC	CASSDLLGQGAHGRYNEQFF
TRBV5-4	TRBJ2-2	.	.	TGTGCCAGCAGCTTCGCGGGACGAAACACCGGGGAGCTGTTTTTT	CASSFAGRNTGELFF
TRBV7-6	TRBJ1-3	TRBD1	.	TGTGCCAGCAGCTTAGTGCCGACAGGGCATCCCTCTGGAAACACCATATATTTT	CASSLVPTGHPSGNTIYF
TRBV2	TRBJ1-4	TRBD1	once	TGTGCCAGCAGTGAGGACAGGGGAGATGAAAAACTGTTTTTT	CASSEDRGDEKLFF
TRBV5-1	TRBJ1-1	.	few	TGCGCCAGCAGAATAGAGACAGAAGCTTTCTTT	CASRIETEAFF
TRBV27	TRBJ1-2	TRBD1	.	TGTGCCAGCGGACAGGGTGGGGGCTACACCTTC	CASGQGGGYTF
TRBV4-1	TRBJ1-1	.	.	TGCGCCAGCAGCAGACAAACAGGGAGGGATGAAGCTTTCTTT	CASSRQTGRDEAFF
TRBV19	TRBJ1-6	.	.	TGTGCCAGTAGTATACGGCACAGGGAAAGTTCACCCCTCCACTTT	CASSIRHRESSPLHF
TRBV30	TRBJ2-7	.	.	TGTGCCTGGAGTCCCTTATACGAGCAGTACTTC	CAWSPLYEQYF
TRBV11-2	TRBJ2-1	.	.	TGTGCCAGCAGCTTCGTGAAGGTGGGGGGACTGAGCTCCTACAATGAGCAGTTCTTC	CASSFVKVGGLSSYNEQFF
TRBV6-1	TRBJ1-5	.	.	TGTGCCAGCAGCGACGCGGATCAGCCCCAGCATTTT	CASSDADQPQHF
TRBV6-5	TRBJ2-7	TRBD1	.	TGTGCCAGCAGCACAGGGGTCGAGCAGTACTTC	CASSTGVEQYF
TRBV30	TRBJ2-6	.	.	TGTGCCTGGAGAAAGGGGAGGACCCCTAACGTCCTGACTTTC	CAWRKGRTPNVLTF
TRBV11-3	TRBJ1-3	.	.	TGTGCCAGCAGCGTATCCTCTGGAAACACCATATATTTT	CASSVSSGNTIYF
TRBV27	TRBJ1-5	.	.	TGTGCCAGCCGACTCTATAGCAATCAGCCCCAGCATTTT	CASRLYSNQPQHF
TRBV10-1	TRBJ2-5	.	.	TGCGCCAGCAGTGAGTCGGAGGGTTTTGCAAAAGAGCAGTACTTC	CASSESEGFAKEQYF
TRBV4-1	TRBJ1-5	.	.	TGCGCCAGCAGCCAAGAGAGATTCAATCAGCCCCAGCATTTT	CASSQERFNQPQHF
TRBV7-2	TRBJ1-3	.	.	TGTGCCAGCAGCTCCGACAGTCCCTCGAACACCATATATTTT	CASSSDSPSNTIYF
TRBV28	TRBJ1-5	TRBD1	.	TGTGCCAGCAGTTGGCCGAGACAGGGCGGTCAGCCCCAGCATTTT	CASSWPRQGGQPQHF
TRBV4-1	TRBJ1-4	.	.	TGCGCCAGCAGCCGTTATACTGAAAGTGTCGAAAAACTGTTTTTT	CASSRYTESVEKLFF
TRBV7-2	TRBJ2-7	TRBD2	.	TGTGCCAGCAGCTTTGAGAAAGCGGGGGGGCGGTACGAGCAGTACTTC	CASSFEKAGGRYEQYF
TRBV2	TRBJ2-7	TRBD2	.	TGTGCCAGCAGTCCACTAGCGGGGGGTTCCTACGAGCAGTACTTC	CASSPLAGGSYEQYF
TRBV4-3	TRBJ1-4	.	.	TGCGCCAGCAGCCAACATCGGCTAAGGGGTGAAAAACTGTTTTTT	CASSQHRLRGEKLFF
TRBV30	TRBJ2-7	.	.	TGTGCCTGGACTGACAGGACGGCCGAGCAGTACTTC	CAWTDRTAEQYF
TRBV11-2	TRBJ2-7	TRBD1	.	TGTGCCAGCAGCTCGGGACAGGGGAGAGACTACGAGCAGTACTTC	CASSSGQGRDYEQYF
TRBV5-4	TRBJ2-7	TRBD2	.	TGTGCCAGCAGCGGGGTTCTGGGGGGGGGCTACGAGCAGTACTTC	CASSGVLGGGYEQYF
TRBV2	TRBJ1-1	TRBD1	.	TGTGCCAGCAGGGCGGGGGGGACAGCGAAGGAAGCTTTCTTT	CASRAGGTAKEAFF
TRBV5-1	TRBJ1-1	.	.	TGCGCCAGCAGCTTGGACCTACAGGTGAACACTGAAGCTTTCTTT	CASSLDLQVNTEAFF
TRBV6-1	TRBJ1-6	TRBD1	.	TGTGCCAGCAGTGAGGACAGGAGCAATTCACCCCTCCACTTT	CASSEDRSNSPLHF
TRBV5-1	TRBJ2-7	.	.	TGCGCCAGCAGCGTAACGCCCCCTAGACAGGAAAAAAACTACGAGCAGTACTTC	CASSVTPPRQEKNYEQYF
TRBV28	TRBJ1-6	TRBD1	.	TGTGCCAGCAGCCCTATGGACAGGGGGCGGGATTCACCCCTCCACTTT	CASSPMDRGRDSPLHF
TRBV6-5	TRBJ2-1	TRBD2	.	TGTGCCAGCAGTTTTGGACTAGCGGAGTACAATGAGCAGTTCTTC	CASSFGLAEYNEQFF
TRBV6-4	TRBJ1-5	TRBD1	few	TGTGCCAGCAGTGACCACAGGGGGCTAGGGAGTCAGCCCCAGCATTTT	CASSDHRGLGSQPQHF
TRBV5-4	TRBJ1-1	TRBD1	.	TGTGCCAGCCGCAGGGGGCAGAACACTGAAGCTTTCTTT	CASRRGQNTEAFF
TRBV10-3	TRBJ1-2	.	.	TGTGCCATCAGTGAGTTGGGCCCCCCTTTGTGCACCTTC	CAISELGPPLCTF
TRBV2	TRBJ1-2	.	.	TGTGCCAGCGGACTGGGCTATGGCTACACCTTC	CASGLGYGYTF
TRBV14	TRBJ2-3	.	few	TGTGCCAGCAGCCGGTTCCAGGGTACAGATACGCAGTATTTT	CASSRFQGTDTQYF
TRBV7-9	TRBJ1-2	.	.	TGTGCCAGCAGCAAGGGAAGGGGCGCGGACTATGGCTACACCTTC	CASSKGRGADYGYTF
TRBV2	TRBJ1-2	.	.	TGTGCCAGCAGTGAAGCGATGACAGGTCCGGGGAATGGCTACACCTTC	CASSEAMTGPGNGYTF
TRBV7-8	TRBJ2-3	TRBD2	.	TGTGCCAGCAGCTCCGGGACTAGCGTGACAGATACGCAGTATTTT	CASSSGTSVTDTQYF
TRBV7-8	TRBJ2-1	TRBD2	.	TGTGCCAGCAGCTTGGGCGTCGGGGGGGCTTTTGAGCAGTTCTTC	CASSLGVGGAFEQFF
TRBV5-1	TRBJ2-1	.	.	TGCGCCAGCAGCCGAACAAATAATGAGCAGTTCTTC	CASSRTNNEQFF
TRBV5-1	TRBJ2-7	.	.	TGCGCCAGCCTGAACCGGGAATGGGACTACGAGCAGTACTTC	CASLNREWDYEQYF
TRBV13	TRBJ2-3	.	.	TGTGCCAGCAGCTTAGACCGAGCGGGTAGCACAGATACGCAGTATTTT	CASSLDRAGSTDTQYF
TRBV6-5	TRBJ1-2	TRBD1	.	TGTGCCAGCAGTTCGACAGGGGCGGAGAACTATGGCTACACCTTC	CASSSTGAENYGYTF
TRBV7-2	TRBJ1-1	TRBD1	.	TGTGCCAGCAGCTTAGGACAGGGACAGACAATCAGGGAAGCTTTCTTT	CASSLGQGQTIREAFF